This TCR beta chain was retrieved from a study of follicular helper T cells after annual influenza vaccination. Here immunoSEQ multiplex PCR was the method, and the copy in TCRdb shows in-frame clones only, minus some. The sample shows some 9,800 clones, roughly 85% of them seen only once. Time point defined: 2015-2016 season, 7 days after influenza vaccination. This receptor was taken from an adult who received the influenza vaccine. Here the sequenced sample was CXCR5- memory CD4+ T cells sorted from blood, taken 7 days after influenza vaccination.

DNA for the CDR3: TGTGCCAGCAGTTCTTTGGACAGGGATTTGAGCGAGCAGTACTTC. Its translation: CASSSLDRDLSEQYF. The gene calls are TRBV5-8 and TRBJ2-7; 8 bases are shared with TRBD1. V was pared by 5 bases and J by 6 bases, with 13 bases of the junction left unmatched. The germline CDR1 and CDR2 sequences are SGHTS and YDEGEE. This CDR3 contains 15 residues. The whole variable domain, remainder taken from reference TRBV5-8 and TRBJ2-7, is EAGVTQSPTHLIKTRGQQATLRCSPISGHTSVYWYQQALGLGLQFLLWYDEGEERNRGNFPPRFSGRQFPNYSSELNVNALELEDSALYLCASSSLDRDLSEQYFGPGTRLTVT.